The present T cell receptor beta chain was sequenced within a study of cytomegalovirus exposure and HLA in healthy donors. Background on the study: The study placed 80% to 90% of its roughly 400 genotyped donors in the Caucasian-associated ancestry cluster.

This CDR3 comprises 15 residues. The V segment lost 2 bases and the J segment 1 base; nucleotides outside the gene matches: 3. The germline CDR1 and CDR2 sequences are SEHNR and FQNEAQ (reference sequence). PCR used 60 Vbeta primers and 13 Jbeta primers. Measured with immunoSEQ multiplex PCR; TCRdb has only the in-frame clones, and not every one. The table has around 150,000 clones, 60% to 80% seen once. The specimen sequenced was PBMCs. The receptor was derived from a man aged 30-40 years in good health and CMV-seronegative. This rearrangement joins TRBV7-9 to TRBJ2-3, with 7 bases identical to TRBD1. The CDR3 loop is CASSLRTGRTDTQYF. DNA of the CDR3: TGTGCCAGCAGCTTACGGACAGGTCGCACAGATACGCAGTATTTT.